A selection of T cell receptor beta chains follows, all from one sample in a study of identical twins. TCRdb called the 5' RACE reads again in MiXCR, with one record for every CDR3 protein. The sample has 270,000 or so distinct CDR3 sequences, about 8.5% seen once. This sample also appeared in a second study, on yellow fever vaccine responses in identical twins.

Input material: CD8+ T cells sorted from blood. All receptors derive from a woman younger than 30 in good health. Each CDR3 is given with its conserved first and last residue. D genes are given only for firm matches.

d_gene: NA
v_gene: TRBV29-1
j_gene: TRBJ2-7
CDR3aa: CSVEVRTGHEQYF

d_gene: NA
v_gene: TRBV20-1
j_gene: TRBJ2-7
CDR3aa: CSARGVGLLSYEQYF

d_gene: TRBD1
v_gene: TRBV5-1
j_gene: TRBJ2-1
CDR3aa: CASSLFPTGYNEQFF

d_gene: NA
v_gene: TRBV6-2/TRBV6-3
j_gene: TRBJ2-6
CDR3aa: CASFTIRDSGANVLTF

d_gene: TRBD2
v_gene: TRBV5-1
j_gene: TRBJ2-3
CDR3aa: CASSADPVGLAGAHADTQYF

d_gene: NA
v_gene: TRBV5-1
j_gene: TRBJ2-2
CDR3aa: CASSLVPGGNTGELFF

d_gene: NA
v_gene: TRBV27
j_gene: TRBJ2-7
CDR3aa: CASSGGIFEQYF

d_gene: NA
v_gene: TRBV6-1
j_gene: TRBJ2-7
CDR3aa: CASSTGNEWTETTYEQYF

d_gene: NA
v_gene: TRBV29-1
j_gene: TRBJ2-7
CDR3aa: CSVFDYEQYF

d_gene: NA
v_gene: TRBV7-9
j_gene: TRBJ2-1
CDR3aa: CASKLTDNEQFF

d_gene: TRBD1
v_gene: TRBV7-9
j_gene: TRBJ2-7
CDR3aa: CASSSPRDRVYEQYF

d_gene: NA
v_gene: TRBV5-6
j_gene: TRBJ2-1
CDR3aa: CASSLSRVAEQFF

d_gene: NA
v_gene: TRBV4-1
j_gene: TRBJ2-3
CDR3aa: CASSQDLGGRLDTQYF

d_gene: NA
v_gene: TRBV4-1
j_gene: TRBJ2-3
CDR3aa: CASSQDVNSGTSGEWGTDTQYF